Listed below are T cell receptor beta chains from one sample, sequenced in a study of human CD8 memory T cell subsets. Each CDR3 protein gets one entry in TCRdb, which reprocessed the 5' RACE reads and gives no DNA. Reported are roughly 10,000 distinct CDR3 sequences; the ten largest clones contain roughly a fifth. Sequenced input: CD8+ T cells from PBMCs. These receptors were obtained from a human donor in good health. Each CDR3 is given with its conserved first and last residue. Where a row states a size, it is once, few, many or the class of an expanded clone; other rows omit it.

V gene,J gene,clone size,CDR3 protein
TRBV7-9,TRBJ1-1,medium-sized,CASSPTETGGTFF
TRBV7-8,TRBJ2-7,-,CASRPVQGPSYEQYF
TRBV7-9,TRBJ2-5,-,CASSPPVGGVYQETQYF
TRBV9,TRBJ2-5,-,CASSVGGTQGETQYF
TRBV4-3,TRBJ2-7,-,CASSQDRSGRMFEQYF
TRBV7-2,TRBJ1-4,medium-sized,CASSLERRINEKLFF
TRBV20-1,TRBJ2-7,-,CSAPSGVYEQYF
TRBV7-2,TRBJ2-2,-,CASSLVTTGELFF
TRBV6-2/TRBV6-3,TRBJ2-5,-,CASSYVETRGKTQYF
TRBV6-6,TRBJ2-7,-,CASSYRTGNEQYF
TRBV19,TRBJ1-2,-,CASSATGTPFYGYTF
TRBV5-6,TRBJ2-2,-,CASSLFFTGELFF